The rows below give T cell receptor beta chains drawn from one sample of a study of OX40 agonist ivuxolimab in advanced cancers. Sequenced by immunoSEQ multiplex PCR; TCRdb stores in-frame clones only, minus some. This table has approximately 100,000 clones, 90% to 95% appearing once. Material: CD4+ or CD8+ T cells sorted from blood, obtained in a trial of the OX40 agonist ivuxolimab. The receptors stem from an adult with an advanced solid tumor such as melanoma, head and neck, liver or kidney cancer. Both conserved end residues are part of each CDR3. D genes are given only for firm matches. Size is omitted from some rows. Given values are once, few, many or a class for expanded clones.

abundance	j_gene	v_gene	d_gene	CDR3nt	CDR3aa
.	TRBJ2-1	TRBV5-1	TRBD2	TGCGCCAGCAGCCTGGGGACTAGCGGCTACAATGAGCAGTTCTTC	CASSLGTSGYNEQFF
.	TRBJ1-1	TRBV18	.	TGTGCCAGCTCTCCCGGCTTGAACCGGGGGGACACTGAAGCTTTCTTT	CASSPGLNRGDTEAFF
.	TRBJ2-3	TRBV7-9	TRBD2	TGTGCCAGCAGCTCCGTACTAGCGGGAAGAACAGATACGCAGTATTTT	CASSSVLAGRTDTQYF
few	TRBJ1-3	TRBV18	TRBD1	TGTGCCAGCTCACCGGGGACAGGCTCTGGAAACACCATATATTTT	CASSPGTGSGNTIYF
once	TRBJ1-2	TRBV25-1	TRBD1	TGTGCCAGCAGGAAGGGGGCGCATGGCTACACCTTC	CASRKGAHGYTF
.	TRBJ1-1	TRBV6-1	.	TGTGCCACCTTAGAAAACACTGAAGCTTTCTTT	CATLENTEAFF
.	TRBJ1-1	TRBV2	.	TGTGCCGTACAGGGGAACACTGAAGCTTTCTTT	CAVQGNTEAFF
.	TRBJ1-2	TRBV4-1	.	TGCGCCAGCAGCCAAGACTTCTCGCAGGCCGCCGGCTACACCTTC	CASSQDFSQAAGYTF
once	TRBJ2-5	TRBV18	.	TGTGCCAGCTCATACCAGCGGGAAGAGACCCAGTACTTC	CASSYQREETQYF
.	TRBJ1-1	TRBV4-1	.	TGCGCCAGCAGCCAAGAAGTTACAGTGAGCACTGAAGCTTTCTTT	CASSQEVTVSTEAFF
once	TRBJ2-1	TRBV5-5	.	TGTGCCAGCAGCTCAGGGGTGCAGGGTCATGAGCAGTTCTTC	CASSSGVQGHEQFF
.	TRBJ1-1	TRBV6-1	.	TGTGCCAGCGGGAATACAGCCATGAACACTGAAGCTTTCTTT	CASGNTAMNTEAFF
.	TRBJ2-1	TRBV5-1	TRBD1	TGCGCCAGCAGCTCAGGGGGAATTGGATACAATGAGCAGTTCTTC	CASSSGGIGYNEQFF
.	TRBJ2-1	TRBV6-1	.	TGTGCCAGCAGTGAAGGGGGCTCGAGGGATGAGCAGTTCTTC	CASSEGGSRDEQFF
once	TRBJ1-4	TRBV30	.	TGTGCCTGGAGTTCCAGGGGAGATGGAAAACTGTTTTTT	CAWSSRGDGKLFF
.	TRBJ2-1	TRBV11-3	TRBD2	TGTGCCAGCAGGGGACTAGCGGGGACCTACAATGAGCAGTTCTTC	CASRGLAGTYNEQFF
.	TRBJ1-5	TRBV5-6	.	TGTGCCAGCAGCTTGGGTCCGGCTAGCAATCAGCCCCAGCATTTT	CASSLGPASNQPQHF
.	TRBJ2-3	TRBV29-1	.	TGCAGCGTTGGCGGCACAGATACGCAGTATTTT	CSVGGTDTQYF
.	TRBJ1-2	TRBV6-5	.	TGTGCCAGCAGTTACTCTCTAGGGTCGCAGGGAGGCTACACCTTC	CASSYSLGSQGGYTF
.	TRBJ2-7	TRBV11-2	.	TGTGCCACCTCTCTAAATCCCCCGGAACCCGCTCTTCACTACGAGCAGTACTTC	CATSLNPPEPALHYEQYF
.	TRBJ2-3	TRBV5-1	TRBD1	TGCGCCAGCAGCTTTGGTCAGGGGGCGGATACGCAGTATTTT	CASSFGQGADTQYF
.	TRBJ1-5	TRBV6-5	.	TGTGCCAGCGCACTGACTTATAGCAATCAGCCCCAGCATTTT	CASALTYSNQPQHF
once	TRBJ2-3	TRBV18	.	TGTGCCAGCTCGGCGGATACGCAGTATTTT	CASSADTQYF
.	TRBJ2-7	TRBV11-2	.	TGTGCCAGCAGCCTTTTAACGGGGTTGAACGAGCAGTACTTC	CASSLLTGLNEQYF
.	TRBJ1-1	TRBV5-1	.	TGCGCCAGCAGCTTTCAACCAGAAGTTAACACTGAAGCTTTCTTT	CASSFQPEVNTEAFF
.	TRBJ1-2	TRBV5-4	.	TGTGCCAGCAGCTTGAAGGGGAGCGATGGCTACACCTTC	CASSLKGSDGYTF
.	TRBJ2-7	TRBV27	.	TGTGCCAGCAGTCCCGAATTGGGATCGGCAGGTTTCTACGAGCAGTACTTC	CASSPELGSAGFYEQYF
.	TRBJ2-7	TRBV30	.	TGTGCCTGTGCGGGGGCGTCCACCTACGAGCAGTACTTC	CACAGASTYEQYF
.	TRBJ2-5	TRBV11-3	.	TGTGCCAGCAGCCACGAGACGAGGATGGGTCAAGAGACCCAGTACTTC	CASSHETRMGQETQYF
.	TRBJ1-4	TRBV6-1	.	TGTGCCAGCAGTGAAGGGGGCAGGGGTGGAAAACTGTTTTTT	CASSEGGRGGKLFF
.	TRBJ1-5	TRBV6-1	TRBD1	TGTGCCAGCAGTGAACTTTGGGTAGGGACAGGGGGCACTAGCAATCAGCCCCAGCATTTT	CASSELWVGTGGTSNQPQHF
.	TRBJ2-1	TRBV27	TRBD1	TGTGCCAGCAGCTTACAGGGGGCCACCTACAATGAGCAGTTCTTC	CASSLQGATYNEQFF
.	TRBJ2-5	TRBV18	.	TGTGCCAGCTCACCACCAACCCAAGAGACCCAGTACTTC	CASSPPTQETQYF
.	TRBJ1-1	TRBV5-1	.	TGCGCCAGCAGCTTGGGGCAGCAGAACACTGAAGCTTTCTTT	CASSLGQQNTEAFF
.	TRBJ2-1	TRBV5-4	TRBD1	TGTGCCAGCAGCCCCAGACAGGGCCTCTCCTACAATGAGCAGTTCTTC	CASSPRQGLSYNEQFF
.	TRBJ2-1	TRBV9	.	TGTGCCAGCAGCACCCGACTGGACAATGAGCAGTTCTTC	CASSTRLDNEQFF
.	TRBJ2-5	TRBV18	TRBD2	TGTGCCAGCTCACCGACTAGCGGTCAAGAGACCCAGTACTTC	CASSPTSGQETQYF
.	TRBJ2-1	TRBV7-3	.	TGTGCCAGCAGCTTACGACCGAGCTCCTACAATGAGCAGTTCTTC	CASSLRPSSYNEQFF
once	TRBJ2-5	TRBV15	TRBD2	TGTGCCACCAGCAGAGGGTTAGCGGGAGGTCGGGAGACCCAGTACTTC	CATSRGLAGGRETQYF
.	TRBJ1-4	TRBV19	.	TGTGCCAGTAGATCTCCAGGGGCCGCTAATGAAAAACTGTTTTTT	CASRSPGAANEKLFF
.	TRBJ1-1	TRBV27	.	TGTGCCAGCAGGCATCGGGCCGGGTGGGCTGCTTTCTTT	CASRHRAGWAAFF
.	TRBJ1-5	TRBV6-1	.	TGTGCCAGCAGTGGCCGGGACACGTTCCATCAGCCCCAGCATTTT	CASSGRDTFHQPQHF
.	TRBJ2-5	TRBV6-5	TRBD2	TGTGCCAGCATTGGGACTAGCGGGAGAGGACAGACCCAGTACTTC	CASIGTSGRGQTQYF
.	TRBJ2-3	TRBV5-6	TRBD2	TGTGCCAGCAGCTCGGGACTAGTGGCAGATACGCAGTATTTT	CASSSGLVADTQYF
.	TRBJ1-5	TRBV23-1	.	TGCGCCAGCAGTCAATCGATGAGCCAGCCCCAGCATTTT	CASSQSMSQPQHF
.	TRBJ2-3	TRBV7-9	.	TGTGCCAGCAGCTTGGGGCAGGGAAGCACAGATACGCAGTATTTT	CASSLGQGSTDTQYF
.	TRBJ2-7	TRBV30	TRBD2	TGTGCCTGGAATAAAGGACTAGATTACGAGCAGTACTTC	CAWNKGLDYEQYF
.	TRBJ2-5	TRBV11-2	TRBD2	TGTGCCAGCAGCCAGGGACTAGTGGCTTCAGAGACCCAGTACTTC	CASSQGLVASETQYF
.	TRBJ2-5	TRBV5-4	.	TGTGCCAGCAGCTCCCAAGGTACTGGGGAGACCCAGTACTTC	CASSSQGTGETQYF
.	TRBJ2-5	TRBV7-8	.	TGTGCCAGCAGCTTCGACCGAACCCACGAGACCCAGTACTTC	CASSFDRTHETQYF
.	TRBJ1-6	TRBV6-1	.	TGTGCCAGCAGTCCCAGGCGCGAAAATTCACCCCTCCACTTT	CASSPRRENSPLHF
.	TRBJ2-3	TRBV19	.	TGTGCCAGTAGTACCTTACAGGGAGTAGGAACAGATACGCAGTATTTT	CASSTLQGVGTDTQYF
.	TRBJ2-7	TRBV7-8	TRBD2	TGTGCCAGCAGGTCCGGGGGAGGGGATGTCTACGAGCAGTACTTC	CASRSGGGDVYEQYF
.	TRBJ2-3	TRBV11-2	TRBD1	TGTGCCAGCAGCCAACCGGGACAGGGGGATTATACGCAGTATTTT	CASSQPGQGDYTQYF
.	TRBJ1-5	TRBV5-8	.	TGTGCCAGCAGCCTGGACAGTAATCAGCCCCAGCATTTT	CASSLDSNQPQHF
once	TRBJ2-2	TRBV18	.	TGTGCCAGCTCACCACCGCAGAACACCGGGGAGCTGTTTTTT	CASSPPQNTGELFF
once	TRBJ2-5	TRBV5-1	TRBD2	TGCGCCAGCAGCTCTAGCGGGAGGGCCCAAGAGACCCAGTACTTC	CASSSSGRAQETQYF
.	TRBJ2-1	TRBV10-2	.	TGCGCCAGCAGTCGAGGGCGGGACCAATCCTACAATGAGCAGTTCTTC	CASSRGRDQSYNEQFF
.	TRBJ2-1	TRBV6-5	.	TGTGCCAGCAGTTACTCTATGGGCAGGACCTACAATGAGCAGTTCTTC	CASSYSMGRTYNEQFF
.	TRBJ2-3	TRBV9	TRBD2	TGTGCCAGCAGCTTCACTAGCGGGTACACAGATACGCAGTATTTT	CASSFTSGYTDTQYF